The following is a T cell receptor beta chain sequence with its context. Its antigen remains unidentified. 13 Jbeta primers and 60 Vbeta primers were used for the PCR. The assay was immunoSEQ multiplex PCR, and TCRdb's table has in-frame clones only and misses some. In the table there are 200,000 or so clones, about four fifths of which are singletons. This sample stems from a study of cytomegalovirus exposure and HLA in healthy donors. Trimming removed 5 bases from V and 3 bases from J, with 16 bases in between. The CDR3 has 15 amino acids. Germline loops: CDR1 MNHEY, CDR2 SMNVEV (reference sequence). Study conclusions and caveats: Later on, an analysis showed TCR association rates differing by HLA locus, with DRB1 the most and HLA-C the fewest. The study designated about 180 TCR beta chains cytomegalovirus-associated. Later work showed greater clonal expansion in HLA-associated TCR beta chains than in equally common others.

Sequencing was done on a sample of PBMCs. The chain joins TRBV27 to TRBJ1-2, with unresolved D. This receptor was identified in a boy under 10 years old in good health and CMV-seronegative. CDR3: CASSPVRPSDYGYTF. The CDR3 DNA is TGTGCCAGCAGTCCCGTGAGGCCCTCCGACTATGGCTACACCTTC.